The rows below give T cell receptor beta chains drawn from one sample of a study of blood T cell repertoires in COVID-19. Sequencing used immunoSEQ multiplex PCR; TCRdb keeps in-frame clones, though not all of them. The sample has 330,000 or so clones; roughly nine tenths are singletons. The sample was peripheral blood. The source of these receptors is a woman aged 60-75 years with COVID-19, enrolled during active disease. Each CDR3 is given with its conserved first and last residue. D genes are given only for firm matches. The listing skips clone size in some rows; elsewhere it reads once, few, many or a size class.

TRBD1	-	TRBJ1-6	TRBV27	CASRKTGNYNSPLHF	TGTGCCAGCAGAAAGACAGGGAACTATAATTCACCCCTCCACTTT
-	-	TRBJ1-1	TRBV9	CASSLREGKAFF	TGTGCCAGCAGCCTCAGGGAGGGAAAAGCTTTCTTT
-	-	TRBJ2-2	TRBV4-1	CASSQEHLTGELFF	TGCGCCAGCAGCCAAGAACATCTCACCGGGGAGCTGTTTTTT
-	-	TRBJ1-1	TRBV20-1	CSASQRSEAFF	TGCAGTGCTAGCCAACGGAGTGAAGCTTTCTTT
-	-	TRBJ1-3	TRBV5-8	CASSLGDSYHSGNTIYF	TGTGCCAGCAGCTTGGGCGACAGTTACCACTCTGGAAACACCATATATTTT
TRBD1	-	TRBJ1-5	TRBV7-6	CASSLGQGNQPQHF	TGTGCCAGCAGCTTAGGACAGGGGAACCAGCCCCAGCATTTT
TRBD1	-	TRBJ1-2	TRBV7-9	CASSFTGTENYYGYTF	TGTGCCAGCAGCTTTACCGGGACAGAAAATTACTATGGCTACACCTTC
TRBD1	-	TRBJ1-1	TRBV6-5	CASRRTGTSAFF	TGTGCCAGCAGACGGACAGGGACTAGCGCTTTCTTT
-	-	TRBJ1-4	TRBV7-9	CASMGGRDEKLFF	TGTGCCAGCATGGGGGGGCGTGATGAAAAACTGTTTTTT
-	once	TRBJ2-4	TRBV6-1	CASSEASLDAKNIQYF	TGTGCCAGCAGTGAAGCGAGCCTAGACGCCAAAAACATTCAGTACTTC
TRBD1	-	TRBJ1-1	TRBV5-1	CASSFFGTGTEAFF	TGCGCCAGCAGCTTTTTTGGGACAGGCACTGAAGCTTTCTTT
-	few	TRBJ2-1	TRBV7-9	CATRTDYNEQFF	TGTGCCACACGGACAGACTACAATGAGCAGTTCTTC
TRBD1	-	TRBJ1-1	TRBV3-1/TRBV3-2	CASSLGTVNTEAFF	TGTGCCAGCAGCCTTGGGACAGTGAACACTGAAGCTTTCTTT
-	-	TRBJ1-1	TRBV12-5	CASGFGTSNTEAFF	TGTGCTAGTGGTTTCGGGACATCGAACACTGAAGCTTTCTTT
-	once	TRBJ2-3	TRBV15	CATSKRTGDTQYF	TGTGCCACCAGCAAGCGGACGGGTGATACGCAGTATTTT
TRBD1	many	TRBJ1-6	TRBV6-5	CASSSSAGQGNSPLHF	TGTGCCAGCAGTTCCTCCGCGGGACAGGGCAATTCACCCCTCCACTTT
-	-	TRBJ1-2	TRBV6-5	CACRGAGNYGYTF	TGTGCCTGCAGAGGAGCGGGGAACTATGGCTACACCTTC